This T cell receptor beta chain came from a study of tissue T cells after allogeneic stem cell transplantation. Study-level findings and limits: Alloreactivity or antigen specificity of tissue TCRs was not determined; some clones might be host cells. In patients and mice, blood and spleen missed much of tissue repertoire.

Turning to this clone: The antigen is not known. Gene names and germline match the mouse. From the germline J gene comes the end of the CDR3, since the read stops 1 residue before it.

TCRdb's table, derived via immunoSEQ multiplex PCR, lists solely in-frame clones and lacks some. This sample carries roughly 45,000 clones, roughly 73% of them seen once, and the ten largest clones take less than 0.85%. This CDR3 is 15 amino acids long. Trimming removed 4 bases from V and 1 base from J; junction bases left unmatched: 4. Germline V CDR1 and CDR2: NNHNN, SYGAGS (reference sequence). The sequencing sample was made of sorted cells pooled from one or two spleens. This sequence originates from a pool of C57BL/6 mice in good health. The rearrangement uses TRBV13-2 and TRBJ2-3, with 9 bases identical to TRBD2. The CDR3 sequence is CASGNWGAGAETLYF. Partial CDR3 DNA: TGTGCCAGCGGTAACTGGGGGGCTGGTGCAGAAACGCTGTAT.